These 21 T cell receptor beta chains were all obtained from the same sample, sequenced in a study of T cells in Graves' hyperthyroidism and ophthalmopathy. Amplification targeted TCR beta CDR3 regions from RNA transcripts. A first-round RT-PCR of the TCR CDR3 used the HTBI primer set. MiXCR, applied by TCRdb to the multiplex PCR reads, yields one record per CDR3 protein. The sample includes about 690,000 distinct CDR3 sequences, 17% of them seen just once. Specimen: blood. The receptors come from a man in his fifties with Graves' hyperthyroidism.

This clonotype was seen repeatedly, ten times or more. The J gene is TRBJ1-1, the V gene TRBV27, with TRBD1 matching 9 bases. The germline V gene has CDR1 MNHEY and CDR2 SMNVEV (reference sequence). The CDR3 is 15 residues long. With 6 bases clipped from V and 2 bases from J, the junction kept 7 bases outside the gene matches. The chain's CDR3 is CASSRQGGFNTEAFF. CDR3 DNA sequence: TGTGCCAGCAGCCGACAGGGGGGTTTCAACACTGAAGCTTTCTTT.

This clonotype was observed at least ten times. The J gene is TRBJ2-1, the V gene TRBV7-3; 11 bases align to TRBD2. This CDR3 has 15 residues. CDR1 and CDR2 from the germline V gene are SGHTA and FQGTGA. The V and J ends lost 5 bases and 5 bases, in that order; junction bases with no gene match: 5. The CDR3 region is CASSETSGSNNEQFF. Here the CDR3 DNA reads TGTGCCAGCAGCGAAACTAGCGGGAGTAACAATGAGCAGTTCTTC.

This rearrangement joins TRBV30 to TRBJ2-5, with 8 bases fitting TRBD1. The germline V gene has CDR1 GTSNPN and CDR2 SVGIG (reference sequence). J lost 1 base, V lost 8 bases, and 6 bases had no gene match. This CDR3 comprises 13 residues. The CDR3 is CAGQGLSQETQYF. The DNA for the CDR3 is TGTGCCGGACAGGGACTGTCCCAAGAGACCCAGTACTTC.

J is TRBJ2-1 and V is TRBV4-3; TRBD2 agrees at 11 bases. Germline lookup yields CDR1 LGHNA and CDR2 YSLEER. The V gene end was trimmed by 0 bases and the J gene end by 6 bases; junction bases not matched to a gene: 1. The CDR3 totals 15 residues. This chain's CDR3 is CASSQDLAGGNEQFF. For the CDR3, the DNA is TGCGCCAGCAGCCAAGATCTAGCGGGAGGCAATGAGCAGTTCTTC.

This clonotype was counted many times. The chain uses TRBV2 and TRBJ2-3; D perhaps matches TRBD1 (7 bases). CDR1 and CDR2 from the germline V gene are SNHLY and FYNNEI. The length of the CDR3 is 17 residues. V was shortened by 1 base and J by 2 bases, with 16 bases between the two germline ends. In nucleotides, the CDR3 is TGTGCCAGCAGTGAAGGATTCCCAGGGGGACTCACAGATACGCAGTATTTT. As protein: CASSEGFPGGLTDTQYF.

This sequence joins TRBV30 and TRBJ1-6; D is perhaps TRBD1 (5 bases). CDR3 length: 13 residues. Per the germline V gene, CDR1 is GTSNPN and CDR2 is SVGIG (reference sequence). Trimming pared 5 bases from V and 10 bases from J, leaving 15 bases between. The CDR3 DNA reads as TGTGCCTGGGCCGGGACCCAAGGGTCACCCCTCCACTTT. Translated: CAWAGTQGSPLHF.

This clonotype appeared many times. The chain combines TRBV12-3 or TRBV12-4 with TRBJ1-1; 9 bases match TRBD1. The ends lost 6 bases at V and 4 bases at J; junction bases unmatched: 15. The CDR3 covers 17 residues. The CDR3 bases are TGTGCCAGCAGAAGACTCAACAGGGGGCTTTGGGGCACTGAAGCTTTCTTT. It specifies CASRRLNRGLWGTEAFF.

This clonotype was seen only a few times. The chain's CDR3 is CATSDPDPRTRETQYF. The DNA for the CDR3 is TGTGCCACCAGTGACCCGGACCCACGGACACGGGAGACCCAGTACTTC. The chain recombines TRBV24-1 with TRBJ2-5; tentative D call: TRBD1 (5 bases). This CDR3 is 16 amino acids long. Trimming left V 4 bases short and J 5 bases short, with 19 bases between. The germline V gene has CDR1 KGHDR and CDR2 SFDVKD.

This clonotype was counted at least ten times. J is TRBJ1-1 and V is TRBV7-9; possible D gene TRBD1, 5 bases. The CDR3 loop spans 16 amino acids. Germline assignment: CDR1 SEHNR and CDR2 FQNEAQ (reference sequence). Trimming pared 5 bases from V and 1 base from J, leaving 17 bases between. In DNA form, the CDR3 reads TGTGCCAGCAGCCTCAGTGGGAGGAGGGGGAACACTGAAGCTTTCTTT. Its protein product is CASSLSGRRGNTEAFF.

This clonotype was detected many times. The CDR3 protein is CASSQGARTDTQYF. In DNA form, the CDR3 reads TGTGCCAGCAGCCAAGGGGCGCGGACAGATACGCAGTATTTT. This chain uses TRBV3-1 with TRBJ2-3, with D hard to call. The CDR3 runs 14 residues. Germline V gene data show CDR1 as LGHDT and CDR2 as YNNKEL (reference sequence). V shed 1 base and J shed 3 bases, with 8 bases lying between them.

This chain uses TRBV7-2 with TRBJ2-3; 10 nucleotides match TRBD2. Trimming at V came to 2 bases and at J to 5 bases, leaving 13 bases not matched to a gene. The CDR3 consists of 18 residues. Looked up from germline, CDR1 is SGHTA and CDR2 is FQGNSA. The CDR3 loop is CASSLSSGSPPVGDTQYF. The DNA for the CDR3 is TGTGCCAGCAGCTTATCTAGCGGGAGTCCGCCCGTAGGAGATACGCAGTATTTT.

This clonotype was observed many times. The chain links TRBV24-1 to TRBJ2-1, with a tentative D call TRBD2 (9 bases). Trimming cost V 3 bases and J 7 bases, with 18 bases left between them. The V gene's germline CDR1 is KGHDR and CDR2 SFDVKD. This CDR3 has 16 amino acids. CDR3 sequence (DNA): TGTGCCACCAGTGATACAGGGGGACTAGCAGAGAATGAGCAGTTCTTC. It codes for CATSDTGGLAENEQFF.

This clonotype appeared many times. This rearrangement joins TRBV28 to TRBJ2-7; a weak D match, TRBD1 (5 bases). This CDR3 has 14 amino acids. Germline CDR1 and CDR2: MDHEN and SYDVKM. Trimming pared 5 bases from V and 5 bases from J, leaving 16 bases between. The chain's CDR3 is CASSQIDRQNEQYF. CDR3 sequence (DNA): TGTGCCAGCAGTCAAATTGACAGACAGAACGAGCAGTACTTC.

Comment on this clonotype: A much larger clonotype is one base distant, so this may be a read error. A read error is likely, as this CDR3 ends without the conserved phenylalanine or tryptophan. For the CDR3, the DNA is TGCAGTGCTAGAGACCACTCCTACGAGCAGTACTGC. Amino acid sequence: CSARDHSYEQYC. The V gene is TRBV20-1, the J gene TRBJ2-7; D is ambiguous. Germline lookup yields CDR1 DFQATT and CDR2 SNEGSKA (reference sequence). The CDR3 has 12 residues. V dropped 0 bases and J dropped 0 bases, with 3 bases sitting between them.

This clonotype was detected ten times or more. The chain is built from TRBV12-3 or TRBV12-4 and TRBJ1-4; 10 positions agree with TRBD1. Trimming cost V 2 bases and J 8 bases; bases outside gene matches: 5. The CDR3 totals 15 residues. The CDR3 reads CASSLRGQGYEKLFF. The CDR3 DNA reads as TGTGCCAGCAGTTTAAGGGGACAGGGGTACGAAAAACTGTTTTTT.

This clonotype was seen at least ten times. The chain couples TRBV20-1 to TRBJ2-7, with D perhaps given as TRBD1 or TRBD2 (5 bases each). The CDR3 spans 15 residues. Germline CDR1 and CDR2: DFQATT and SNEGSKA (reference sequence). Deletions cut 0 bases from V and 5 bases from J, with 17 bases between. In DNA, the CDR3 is TGCAGTGCTAGAGAGCTCTTTAGAGGGGTGGACGAGCAGTACTTC. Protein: CSARELFRGVDEQYF.

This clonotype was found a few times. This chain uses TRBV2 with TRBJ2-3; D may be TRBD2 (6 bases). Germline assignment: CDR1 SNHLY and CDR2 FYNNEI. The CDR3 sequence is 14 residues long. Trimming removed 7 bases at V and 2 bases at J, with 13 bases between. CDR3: CASTVGTYTDTQYF. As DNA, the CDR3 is TGTGCCAGCACTGTGGGGACTTACACAGATACGCAGTATTTT.

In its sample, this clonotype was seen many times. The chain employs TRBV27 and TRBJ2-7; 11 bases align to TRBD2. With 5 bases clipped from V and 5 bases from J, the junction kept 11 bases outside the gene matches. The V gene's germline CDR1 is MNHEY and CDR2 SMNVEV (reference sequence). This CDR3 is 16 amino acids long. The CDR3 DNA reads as TGTGCCAGCAGTCCGACCTTAGCGGGAGGGCCTAACGAGCAGTACTTC. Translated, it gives CASSPTLAGGPNEQYF.

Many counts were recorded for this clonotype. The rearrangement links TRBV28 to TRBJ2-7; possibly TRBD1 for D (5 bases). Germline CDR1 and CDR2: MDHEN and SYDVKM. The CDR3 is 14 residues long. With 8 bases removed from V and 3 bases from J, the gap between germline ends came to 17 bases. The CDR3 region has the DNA TGTGCCAGCGAAACGACCCACAGGTTCTACGAGCAGTACTTC. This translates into CASETTHRFYEQYF.

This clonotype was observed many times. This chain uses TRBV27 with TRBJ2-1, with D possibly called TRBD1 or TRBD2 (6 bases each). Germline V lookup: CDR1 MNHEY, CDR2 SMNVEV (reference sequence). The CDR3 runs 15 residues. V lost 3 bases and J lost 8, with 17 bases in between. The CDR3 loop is CASSFGLARGDEQFF. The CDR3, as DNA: TGTGCCAGCAGTTTCGGGCTAGCGAGGGGGGATGAGCAGTTCTTC.

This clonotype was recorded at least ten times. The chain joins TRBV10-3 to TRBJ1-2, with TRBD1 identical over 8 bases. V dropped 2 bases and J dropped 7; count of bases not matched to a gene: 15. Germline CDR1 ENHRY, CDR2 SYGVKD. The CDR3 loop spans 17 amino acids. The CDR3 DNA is TGTGCCATCAGTGAGCCTGGACAACTCTGGACAGGGTCTGGCTACACCTTC. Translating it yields CAISEPGQLWTGSGYTF.